This is a list of T cell receptor beta chains from one sample in a study of post-analysis software for immune sequencing data. In TCRdb, the PCR reads were re-called with MiXCR into one record per CDR3 protein. Of about 430,000 distinct CDR3 sequences listed, about 40% are singletons. Source material: blood. The receptors derive from a girl under 10 years old with multiple sclerosis. The CDR3 runs from the conserved cysteine through the conserved F or W. A D gene is named only where the DNA matches it firmly. The listing skips clone size in some rows; elsewhere it reads once, few, many or a size class.

j_call clone_size v_call d_call cdr3_aa cdr3_nt
TRBJ2-5 - TRBV4-1 - CAATRSDSFQEAQYF TGCGCAGCAACTCGGAGTGACAGTTTTCAAGAGGCCCAGTACTTC
TRBJ1-4 - TRBV5-1 - CASSTGSNEKLFF TGCGCCAGCAGCACAGGAAGTAACGAAAAACTGTTTTTT
TRBJ2-2 - TRBV12-3/TRBV12-4 TRBD1 CASSWGQGRQGGELFF TGTGCCAGCAGTTGGGGACAGGGGCGTCAGGGCGGGGAGCTGTTTTTT
TRBJ1-2 - TRBV4-1 - CASSQALGGYYGYTF TGCGCCAGCAGCCAAGCGCTTGGGGGGTACTATGGCTACACCTTC
TRBJ2-2 - TRBV29-1 - CSVELGRGMSSTGELFF TGCAGCGTTGAACTAGGGCGGGGCATGTCGAGCACCGGGGAGCTGTTTTTT
TRBJ1-5 - TRBV28 - CASSLQNSNQPQHF TGTGCCAGCAGTTTACAGAATAGCAATCAGCCCCAGCATTTT
TRBJ2-5 - TRBV5-1 TRBD1 CASGIGQGYQETQYF TGCGCCAGCGGAATCGGACAGGGCTATCAAGAGACCCAGTACTTC
TRBJ2-5 - TRBV18 - CASSRSREETQYF TGTGCCAGCTCACGGTCAAGGGAGGAGACCCAGTACTTC
TRBJ1-2 few TRBV18 - CASSPPSGAGDYTF TGTGCCAGCTCACCACCGAGCGGTGCTGGAGACTACACCTTC
TRBJ2-7 few TRBV7-3 - CAKPFEATREQYF TGTGCCAAGCCCTTCGAGGCCACTAGGGAGCAGTACTTC
TRBJ2-7 - TRBV5-6 TRBD2 CASSFLSGGLSYEQYF TGTGCCAGCAGCTTTCTTAGCGGGGGGCTCTCCTACGAGCAGTACTTC
TRBJ2-1 - TRBV5-5 TRBD2 CASSLGVLAGVDEQFF TGTGCCAGCAGCTTGGGGGTGCTAGCGGGGGTCGATGAGCAGTTCTTC
TRBJ2-1 - TRBV5-4 - CASSLWGGLKNEQFF TGTGCCAGCAGCTTGTGGGGGGGCCTTAAAAATGAGCAGTTCTTC
TRBJ1-2 - TRBV20-1 - CSLGTDNYGYTF TGCAGCCTTGGGACGGATAACTATGGCTACACCTTC
TRBJ2-1 many TRBV14 - CASSQDWGVSYNEQFF TGTGCCAGCAGCCAAGATTGGGGAGTATCCTACAATGAGCAGTTCTTC
TRBJ2-1 few TRBV29-1 TRBD2 CSVETSGRDEQFF TGCAGCGTTGAAACTAGCGGGAGGGATGAGCAGTTCTTC
TRBJ2-3 few TRBV27 - CASTSLNTDTQYF TGTGCCAGCACCTCGCTCAACACAGATACGCAGTATTTT
TRBJ1-2 few TRBV28 TRBD1 CASSQRQGPGTF TGTGCCAGCAGTCAGAGACAGGGCCCAGGCACCTTC
TRBJ2-3 - TRBV9 TRBD2 CASSVDGTSEPSPTDTQYF TGTGCCAGCAGCGTAGACGGGACTAGCGAACCCTCTCCCACAGATACGCAGTATTTT
TRBJ2-6 - TRBV7-2 - CASSLALGRGYSGANVLTF TGTGCCAGCAGCTTAGCGCTGGGCAGGGGATACTCTGGGGCCAACGTCCTGACTTTC
TRBJ1-6 - TRBV27 - CARVVNSPPHF TGTGCCAGGGTGGTTAATTCACCCCCCCACTTT
TRBJ2-3 - TRBV21-1 - CASSKVAADTQYF TGTGCCAGCAGCAAAGTAGCTGCGGATACGCAGTATTTT
TRBJ1-5 few TRBV4-3 - CASSQGGPYSNQPQHF TGCGCCAGCAGCCAAGGTGGGCCTTATAGCAATCAGCCCCAGCATTTT
TRBJ2-6 - TRBV5-1 TRBD1 CASNFGTGGAGANVLTF TGCGCCAGCAACTTCGGGACAGGGGGCGCCGGGGCCAACGTCCTGACTTTC
TRBJ2-3 few TRBV5-1 TRBD1 CASSLGGQGRADTQYF TGCGCCAGCAGCTTGGGCGGACAGGGGAGGGCAGATACGCAGTATTTT
TRBJ1-4 - TRBV6-5 TRBD1 CASSRTGERNEKLFF TGTGCCAGCAGCCGGACAGGGGAGCGGAATGAAAAACTGTTTTTT
TRBJ2-1 few TRBV20-1 - CSAHPNNEQFF TGCAGTGCCCACCCCAACAATGAGCAGTTCTTC
TRBJ1-2 - TRBV13 TRBD1 CASDRDYYNYGYTF TGTGCCAGCGACAGGGATTACTATAACTATGGCTACACCTTC